The 11 T cell receptor beta chains below were found in one sample sequenced in a study of blood T cell repertoires in COVID-19. Here immunoSEQ multiplex PCR was the method, and the copy in TCRdb shows in-frame clones only, minus some. The sample carries 200,000 to 250,000 clones, more than 75% recorded once. Sequenced input: peripheral blood. Source of these receptors: a woman between 65 and 79 years old with COVID-19, enrolled during active disease.

This clone occurred once. The chain recombines TRBV5-1 with TRBJ1-4; D might be TRBD1 (6 bases). V gave up 4 bases and J gave up 4 bases, with 14 bases separating them. The CDR3 has 15 amino acids. Germline-derived CDR1 and CDR2 are SGHRS and YFSETQ. CDR3 sequence: CASSPRGANNEKLFF. The CDR3 DNA reads TGCGCCAGCAGCCCCCGGGGGGCAAATAATGAAAAACTGTTTTTT. Complete variable domain (other parts from reference TRBV5-1 and TRBJ1-4): KAGVTQTPRYLIKTRGQQVTLSCSPISGHRSVSWYQQTPGQGLQFLFEYFSETQRNKGNFPGRFSGRQFSNSRSEMNVSTLELGDSALYLCASSPRGANNEKLFFGSGTQLSVL.

CDR3 sequence: CASSRGRDTGNTIYF. The CDR3 region has the DNA TGTGCCAGCAGCCGCGGGAGAGACACTGGAAACACCATATATTTT. This chain joins TRBV4-2 and TRBJ1-3; no clear D gene. The CDR3 runs 15 residues. V lost 4 bases and J lost 2, with 12 bases in between. Germline-derived CDR1 and CDR2 are LGHNA and YNFKEQ.

The chain employs TRBV5-1 and TRBJ2-5; tentative D call: TRBD2 (5 bases). This CDR3 is built from 15 residues. Germline lookup yields CDR1 SGHRS and CDR2 YFSETQ. The V end lost 3 bases, the J end lost 3 bases, and 15 bases lay between the germline ends. The CDR3 here is CASSSTTRTEETQYF. The DNA of the CDR3 is TGCGCCAGCAGCTCCACAACTAGGACCGAAGAGACCCAGTACTTC.

The CDR3, as DNA: TGTGCCAGTAGTATACCCGGTTTTCCCATGAACACTGAAGCTTTCTTT. Translation gives CASSIPGFPMNTEAFF. This sequence joins TRBV19 and TRBJ1-1, with D unresolved. The CDR3 extends over 16 amino acids. V dropped 2 bases and J dropped 0 bases, with 13 bases sitting between them. Germline V gene data show CDR1 as LNHDA and CDR2 as SQIVND (reference sequence).

DNA for the CDR3: TGTGCCAGTAGCGGGACTAGCGGGAGGGCACTAGCCAAAAACATTCAGTACTTC. Its translation is CASSGTSGRALAKNIQYF. The chain couples TRBV19 to TRBJ2-4, with 16 bases lining up with TRBD2. Germline assignment: CDR1 LNHDA and CDR2 SQIVND (reference sequence). V dropped 6 bases and J dropped 0; count of bases not matched to a gene: 5. The CDR3 runs 18 residues. Drawing the rest from reference TRBV19 and TRBJ2-4, the complete variable domain is DGGITQSPKYLFRKEGQNVTLSCEQNLNHDAMYWYRQDPGQGLRLIYYSQIVNDFQKGDIAEGYSVSREKKESFPLTVTSAQKNPTAFYLCASSGTSGRALAKNIQYFGAGTRLSVL.

The chain joins TRBV5-1 to TRBJ1-1; 7 nucleotides agree with TRBD1. Losses at the gene ends were 0 bases for V and 3 bases for J; bases not matched to a gene: 5. The CDR3 loop spans 15 amino acids. Per germline, CDR1 SGHRS and CDR2 YFSETQ. In DNA, the CDR3 is TGCGCCAGCAGCTTGGAAAGGGGGACAGACACTGAAGCTTTCTTT. Translation gives CASSLERGTDTEAFF.

The rearrangement joins TRBV6-2 or TRBV6-3 to TRBJ2-7; D is possibly TRBD2 (5 bases). The V and J ends lost 2 bases and 1 base respectively, with 12 bases between them. The CDR3 extends over 15 amino acids. Germline V gene lookup returns CDR1 MNHEY and CDR2 SVGEGT. In nucleotides, the CDR3 is TGTGCCAGCAGTTACGGTCCTCGGGGTTCCTACGAGCAGTACTTC. Protein sequence: CASSYGPRGSYEQYF.

The rearrangement uses TRBV5-1 and TRBJ2-3; 11 bases are a match to TRBD2. The germline V gene has CDR1 SGHRS and CDR2 YFSETQ. This CDR3 contains 16 residues. With V trimmed by 2 bases and J by 2 bases, 4 bases remained unmatched. In nucleotides, the CDR3 is TGCGCCAGCAGCTTACCGGGACTAGCGGTCACAGATACGCAGTATTTT. Translated: CASSLPGLAVTDTQYF.

Regarding this clone: One end of the junction does not line up with germline, which may come from a read error. The genes are TRBV7-9 and TRBJ1-4; 9 bases fit TRBD1. The CDR3 has 13 amino acids. Per the germline V gene, CDR1 is SEHNR and CDR2 is FQNEAQ (reference sequence). CDR3 sequence (DNA): TGTGCCAGCAGCCTAGCTGGACAGGGGCAACTGTTTTTT. Its protein product is CASSLAGQGQLFF.

This clone was picked up a small number of times. The chain is built from TRBV4-1 and TRBJ2-7; TRBD2 agrees at 8 bases. This CDR3 has 14 residues. V gave up 3 bases and J gave up 3 bases; unmatched junction bases: 4. The V gene's germline CDR1 is MGHRA and CDR2 YSYEKL. CDR3 sequence: CASSQIAGYYEQYF. The CDR3 DNA reads TGCGCCAGCAGCCAGATAGCGGGATACTACGAGCAGTACTTC.

The V call is TRBV24-1, the J call TRBJ2-5, with D tentatively TRBD1 (6 bases). The CDR3 is 16 amino acids. Trimming pared 5 bases from V and 2 bases from J, leaving 17 bases between. Germline loops: CDR1 KGHDR, CDR2 SFDVKD. In DNA, the CDR3 is TGTGCCACCAGTGCCCCGGCGGCAGGGGTTCAAGAGACCCAGTACTTC. This sequence encodes CATSAPAAGVQETQYF.